This T cell receptor beta chain was found in a study of cytomegalovirus exposure and HLA in healthy donors (TCRdb year 2017). Some background on the complete study: According to a later analysis, the 120 or so validation repertoires were produced on the same platform as the 666 repertoires of the first cohort. The study was designed to test whether signatures of past pathogen exposure could be identified by cataloging public T cell receptors. A separate validation cohort of roughly 130 different subjects was used in addition to the roughly 700-subject first cohort. The study combined high-throughput TCR immunosequencing, statistical association of individual TCRs with disease status, and machine learning to predict cytomegalovirus infection status. The research as a whole found: The authors suggested that the approach could potentially be generalized to other disease states and immunological phenotypes. A few of the identified cytomegalovirus-associated TCR beta chains were confirmed in vitro to be specific for cytomegalovirus antigens. In a later analysis, TCRs clustered in the first cohort were found to also tend to co-occur in the roughly 130 validation repertoires, with 94% of cluster scores above 0. The study gave a list of 150 to 200 TCR beta chains associated with cytomegalovirus. Across donors, most TCR sequences were observed very rarely, whereas some public TCRs were present in many individuals. The classifier was reported to diagnose cytomegalovirus status with high specificity and sensitivity in both the original and validation cohorts. The validation cohort had no HLA typing available for a later analysis, so co-occurrence within that cohort was assessed over all 120 or so repertoires.

About this clone: It has no known antigen specificity. No base quality information exists; no much larger clone differs at one position.

The CDR3 measures 12 amino acids from cysteine to phenylalanine. Kept here is only the CDR3 DNA, which spans 36 bases and is read in frame from base 1. Reading the germline V gene gives CDR1 SGHTA and CDR2 FQGNSA. Between the V and J ends, shortened by 0 bases and 12 bases respectively, the junction contains 11 bases. Receptor libraries were prepared by the immunoSEQ multiplex PCR assay. The authors' pipeline ran thus. A statistical classification framework was developed to diagnose cytomegalovirus status using the catalog of TCR beta chain sequences. This is the immuneACCESS table as TCRdb keeps it, with only in-frame sequences that have V and J called. A part of the clones is gone; compared with another copy, unresolved V genes explain less than half, and the rest is unexplained. The D gene and trimming were derived from the DNA, and the V and J assignments and clone size from that table. This sample has hundreds of thousands of clones in its table, and roughly 83% of those were observed once. The top ten clones comprise roughly 5.5% of the sample.

The donors belonged to the validation cohort of under 150 subjects, which was separate from the approximately 660-subject first cohort. This chain is built from TRBV7-2 and TRBJ1-2; TRBD1 could be the D gene, as 5 bases match. Sequencing used PBMCs. This clonotype originated in a woman under 30 in good health and CMV-seronegative. The CDR3 region: CASSLARVDNTF. The DNA sequence is given as TGTGCCAGCAGCTTAGCGAGGGTGGACAACACCTTC. When the CDR3 is completed using the reference TRBV7-2 and TRBJ1-2 genes on either side, the full variable domain is GAGVSQSPSNKVTEKGKDVELRCDPISGHTALYWYRQSLGQGLEFLIYFQGNSAPDKSGLPSDRFSAERTGGSVSTLTIQRTQQEDSAVYLCASSLARVDNTFGSGTRLTVV.